The clone carrying this T cell receptor beta chain was counted a few times. V lost 3 bases to trimming and J lost 1 base, with 21 bases between them. The CDR3 sequence is 18 residues long. Germline values: CDR1 SGHNT, CDR2 YYREEE (reference sequence). This sample's time point: healthy volunteer bleed at 2 weeks. Total RNA was isolated from unfractionated whole blood. Via MiXCR, TCRdb re-called the RACE reads, giving one row per CDR3 protein. Of 43,000 or so distinct CDR3 sequences detected, about 3.9% appear once; the ten largest clones hold roughly 1.6%. The data belong to a study of human T cells and chemical hapten exposure.

The sample comprised whole blood. The rearrangement links TRBV5-4 to TRBJ2-3; perhaps TRBD2 as D (6 bases). This TCR was recovered from a female donor in good health. Some clones in this sample may be carry-over from other donors' samples. This chain's CDR3 is CASSSRMGGIDRTDTQYF. CDR3 sequence (DNA): TGTGCCAGCAGCTCCCGCATGGGGGGTATTGACCGCACAGATACGCAGTATTTT. The entire variable domain, with the rest obtained from reference TRBV5-4 and TRBJ2-3, is as follows: ETGVTQSPTHLIKTRGQQVTLRCSSQSGHNTVSWYQQALGQGPQFIFQYYREEENGRGNFPPRFSGLQFPNYSSELNVNALELDDSALYLCASSSRMGGIDRTDTQYFGPGTRLTVL.